Below are 15 T cell receptor beta chains sequenced from a single sample in a study of blood T cells in healthy people across ages (dated by TCRdb to between 2014 and 2016). Library preparation employed 5' RACE. Sequencing instrument: Illumina HiSeq 2500. A second PCR of roughly 7 to 12 cycles was run with a J-beta primer mix and a sample-barcoded 5' primer. The public sequencing data were trimmed at Q25 with fastp and processed into clonotypes with MiXCR by TCRdb, which kept only in-frame beta chains. For every CDR3 protein sequence, its rows merge into one entry that carries the most common genes and DNA. The sample contains approximately 810,000 distinct CDR3 sequences, about 37% of them found a single time. Around 13% of the sample lies in the top ten. The sample taken for sequencing was blood. These receptors came from a young man in good health.

This clonotype came up many times. This sequence joins TRBV28 and TRBJ2-1; TRBD2 is a possible D gene (6 bases). The CDR3 length is 16 residues. Deletions cut 4 bases from V and 3 bases from J, with 16 bases between. CDR1 and CDR2 from the germline V gene are MDHEN and SYDVKM. CDR3 DNA sequence: TGTGCCAGCAGTTCCCCAGAGGCGGAGGGCTACAATGAGCAGTTCTTC. It yields the protein CASSSPEAEGYNEQFF.

The chain has TRBV11-2 and TRBJ2-5; D call uncertain. V gave up 10 bases and J gave up 1 base, with 16 bases separating them. There are 14 residues in the CDR3. CDR1 SGHAT and CDR2 FQNNGV come from the germline V gene. DNA of the CDR3: TGTGCCACCTCCTTAGGGCTGGGCCAAGAGACCCAGTACTTC. Protein: CATSLGLGQETQYF.

This clonotype was picked up a small number of times. The chain joins TRBV5-1 to TRBJ1-4; D ambiguous. This CDR3 region has 14 residues. Per germline, CDR1 SGHRS and CDR2 YFSETQ. V lost 3 bases to trimming and J lost 6 bases, with 12 bases between them. The CDR3 protein is CASSSDVLDEKLFF. The DNA for the CDR3 is TGCGCCAGCAGCTCAGACGTTCTGGATGAAAAACTGTTTTTT.

The J gene is TRBJ2-7, the V gene TRBV9, with D possibly being TRBD2 (5 bases). This CDR3 has 16 amino acids. The V gene's germline CDR1 is SGDLS and CDR2 YYNGEE. Trimming shortened V by 4 bases and J by 7 bases, and 24 bases separated the two germline ends. The CDR3 nucleotides are TGTGCCAGCAGCCTCACGACGGGGAGAGGCTACAATGAGCAGTACTTC. Its protein product is CASSLTTGRGYNEQYF.

The rearrangement uses TRBV12-5 and TRBJ2-2, with no clear D. With 5 bases removed from V and 6 bases from J, the gap between germline ends came to 10 bases. The CDR3 consists of 13 residues. CDR1 LGHNT and CDR2 FRNRAP come from the germline V gene. The CDR3 DNA reads TGTGCTAGTGGTCCTAAAGGCGCCGGGGAGCTGTTTTTT. This encodes CASGPKGAGELFF.

V is TRBV6-2 or TRBV6-3 and J is TRBJ2-5, with 9 nucleotides matching TRBD2. V gave up 7 bases and J gave up 11 bases; unmatched junction bases: 14. Germline assignment: CDR1 MNHEY and CDR2 SVGEGT. The CDR3 contains 14 residues. CDR3 sequence reads: CASKGAGGSDEQYF. The CDR3 DNA is TGTGCCAGCAAGGGGGCGGGGGGGTCGGATGAGCAGTACTTC.

To note about this clonotype: A much larger clone lies a single base off, so this may be a read error. This chain connects TRBV7-2 to TRBJ2-7; a weak D match, TRBD2 (5 bases). CDR3 length: 14 residues. V was cut by 4 bases and J by 0 bases, with 10 bases left in between. Germline lookup yields CDR1 SGHTA and CDR2 FQGNSA. CDR3 sequence (DNA): TGTGCCAGCAGCTCCCGGACTGACTCCTACGAGCAGTACTTC. Translated, it gives CASSSRTDSYEQYF.

This clonotype has ten or more counts. This sequence joins TRBV5-6 and TRBJ1-2; 7 bases match TRBD1. The J segment lost 9 bases and the V segment lost 0 bases, leaving 5 bases of the junction unmatched. Per the germline V gene, CDR1 is SGHDT and CDR2 is YYEEEE. This CDR3 comprises 13 residues. CDR3: CASSLGDSVRYTF. The CDR3 nucleotides are TGTGCCAGCAGCTTGGGGGACAGCGTTCGCTACACCTTC.

J is TRBJ2-1 and V is TRBV2; D remains unclear. Germline V gene lookup returns CDR1 SNHLY and CDR2 FYNNEI. V was trimmed by 5 bases and J by 2 bases, leaving 13 bases between them. The CDR3 contains 15 residues. The CDR3 protein is CASSPPPSPYNEQFF. CDR3 nucleotides: TGTGCCAGCAGTCCCCCGCCCAGCCCCTACAATGAGCAGTTCTTC.

The chain joins TRBV7-2 to TRBJ2-3; possible D gene TRBD1, 5 bases. This CDR3 has 14 residues. V gave up 5 bases and J gave up 8 bases, with 17 bases separating them. Germline CDR1 reads SGHTA; CDR2 reads FQGNSA. CDR3 sequence: CASSPDISKGTQYF. The CDR3 DNA sequence: TGTGCCAGCAGCCCGGACATCTCGAAAGGTACGCAGTATTTT. Full variable domain (outside the CDR3, taken from reference TRBV7-2 and TRBJ2-3): GAGVSQSPSNKVTEKGKDVELRCDPISGHTALYWYRQSLGQGLEFLIYFQGNSAPDKSGLPSDRFSAERTGGSVSTLTIQRTQQEDSAVYLCASSPDISKGTQYFGPGTRLTVL.

This clonotype was picked up many times. The chain couples TRBV7-3 to TRBJ1-1; unclear D gene. V lost 5 bases and J 5 bases, leaving 15 bases between the germline ends. The CDR3 totals 14 residues. CDR1 is SGHTA and CDR2 is FQGTGA in the germline V gene. CDR3: CASSAHTEGTEAFF. In DNA, the CDR3 is TGTGCCAGCAGCGCACACACGGAGGGAACTGAAGCTTTCTTT.

The chain has TRBV2 and TRBJ1-4; D unclear. Trimming shortened V by 4 bases and J by 7 bases, and 13 bases separated the two germline ends. Germline V gives CDR1 SNHLY, CDR2 FYNNEI. The CDR3 covers 14 residues. The CDR3 here is CASSGPRRGEKLFF. The CDR3 DNA is TGTGCCAGCAGTGGGCCACGGAGAGGTGAAAAACTGTTTTTT.

This clonotype has more than one count but fewer than ten. The chain recombines TRBV7-3 with TRBJ2-3; no firm D call. From germline, CDR1 is SGHTA and CDR2 FQGTGA. The CDR3 has 15 amino acids. Trimming shortened V by 0 bases and J by 2 bases, and 9 bases separated the two germline ends. The CDR3 is CASSLTPGTTDTQYF. The CDR3, as DNA: TGTGCCAGCAGCTTAACCCCCGGAACCACAGATACGCAGTATTTT.

The CDR3 DNA sequence: TGTGCCAGGAGACAGGGTAGTAATTCACCCCTCCACTTT. This codes for CARRQGSNSPLHF. The chain recombines TRBV2 with TRBJ1-6; 7 bases match TRBD1. There are 13 residues in the CDR3. Trimming took 9 bases from V and 6 from J; bases not matched to a gene: 5. In germline, CDR1 is SNHLY, CDR2 FYNNEI.

This clonotype was counted between two and nine times. The chain employs TRBV6-2 or TRBV6-3 and TRBJ2-7; perhaps TRBD1 as D (5 bases). Trimming took off 5 bases at V and 3 bases at J, with 8 bases between the two ends. The CDR3 is made up of 12 amino acids. CDR1 MNHEY and CDR2 SVGEGT come from the germline V gene. The CDR3 bases are TGTGCCAGCAGTAAGGACATCTACGAGCAGTACTTC. It codes for CASSKDIYEQYF.